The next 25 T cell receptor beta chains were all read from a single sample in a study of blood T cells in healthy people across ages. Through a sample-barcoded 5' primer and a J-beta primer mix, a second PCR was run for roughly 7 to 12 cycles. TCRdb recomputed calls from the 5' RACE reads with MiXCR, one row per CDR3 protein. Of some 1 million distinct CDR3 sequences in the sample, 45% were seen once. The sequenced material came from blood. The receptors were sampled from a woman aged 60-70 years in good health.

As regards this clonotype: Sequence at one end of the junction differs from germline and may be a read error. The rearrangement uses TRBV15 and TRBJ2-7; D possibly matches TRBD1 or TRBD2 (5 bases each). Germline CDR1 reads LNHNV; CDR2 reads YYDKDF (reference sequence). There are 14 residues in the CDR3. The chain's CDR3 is CATSRARESSEQYF. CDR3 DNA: TGTGCCACCAGCAGAGCCAGGGAGTCCTCCGAGCAGTACTTC.

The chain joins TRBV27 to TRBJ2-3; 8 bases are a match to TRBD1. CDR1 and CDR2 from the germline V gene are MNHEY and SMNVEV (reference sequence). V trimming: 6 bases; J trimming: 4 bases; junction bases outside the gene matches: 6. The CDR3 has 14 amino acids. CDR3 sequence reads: CASRWTGNADTQYF. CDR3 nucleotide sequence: TGTGCCAGCAGATGGACAGGGAATGCAGATACGCAGTATTTT.

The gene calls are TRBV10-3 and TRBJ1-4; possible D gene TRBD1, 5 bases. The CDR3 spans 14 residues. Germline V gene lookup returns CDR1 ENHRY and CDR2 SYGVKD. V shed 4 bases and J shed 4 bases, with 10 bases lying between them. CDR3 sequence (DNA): TGTGCCATCAGTGGGGCAGGGAATAATGAAAAACTGTTTTTT. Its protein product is CAISGAGNNEKLFF.

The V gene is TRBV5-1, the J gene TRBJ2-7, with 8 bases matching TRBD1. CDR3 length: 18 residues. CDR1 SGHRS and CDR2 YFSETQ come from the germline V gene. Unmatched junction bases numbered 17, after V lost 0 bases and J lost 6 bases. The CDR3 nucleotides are TGCGCCAGCAGCTTGGGGGCAGGGGGCGAATTTCCCGCGGGCGAGCAGTACTTC. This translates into CASSLGAGGEFPAGEQYF.

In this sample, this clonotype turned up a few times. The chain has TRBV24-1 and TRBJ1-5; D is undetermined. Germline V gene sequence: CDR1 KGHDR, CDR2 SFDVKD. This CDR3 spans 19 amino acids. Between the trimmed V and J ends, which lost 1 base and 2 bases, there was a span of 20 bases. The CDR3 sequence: CATSDLPLWEASGNQPQHF. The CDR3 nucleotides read TGTGCCACCAGTGATTTACCCCTGTGGGAGGCTTCTGGCAATCAGCCCCAGCATTTT.

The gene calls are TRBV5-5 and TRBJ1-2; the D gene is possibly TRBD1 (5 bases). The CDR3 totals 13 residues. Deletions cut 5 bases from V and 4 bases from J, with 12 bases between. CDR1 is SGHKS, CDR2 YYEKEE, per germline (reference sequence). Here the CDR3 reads CASRLDIPYGYTF. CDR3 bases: TGTGCCAGCAGACTGGACATACCCTATGGCTACACCTTC.

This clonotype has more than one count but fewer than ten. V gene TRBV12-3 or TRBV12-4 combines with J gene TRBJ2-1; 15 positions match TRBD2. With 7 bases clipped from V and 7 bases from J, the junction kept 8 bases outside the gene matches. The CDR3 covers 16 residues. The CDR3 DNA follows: TGTGCCAGCACATCACCGGGACTAGCGGGAGGAAATGAGCAGTTCTTC. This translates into CASTSPGLAGGNEQFF.

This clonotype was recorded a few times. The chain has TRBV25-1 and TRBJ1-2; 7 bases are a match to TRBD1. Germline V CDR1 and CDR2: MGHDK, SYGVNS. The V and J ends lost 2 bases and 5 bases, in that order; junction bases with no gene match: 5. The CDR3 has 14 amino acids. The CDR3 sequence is CASSEGTVAYGYTF. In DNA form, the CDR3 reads TGTGCCAGCAGTGAAGGGACAGTGGCTTATGGCTACACCTTC.

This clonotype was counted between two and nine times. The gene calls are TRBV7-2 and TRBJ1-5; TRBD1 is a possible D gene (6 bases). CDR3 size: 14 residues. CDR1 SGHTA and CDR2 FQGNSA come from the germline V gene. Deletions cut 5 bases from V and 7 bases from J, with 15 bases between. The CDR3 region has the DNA TGTGCCAGCAGCACCGGAGGGGGAAGGCAGCCCCAGCATTTT. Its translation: CASSTGGGRQPQHF.

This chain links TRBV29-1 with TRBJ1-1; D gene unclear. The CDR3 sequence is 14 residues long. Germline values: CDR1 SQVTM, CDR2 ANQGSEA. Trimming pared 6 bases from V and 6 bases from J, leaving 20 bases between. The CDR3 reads CSVGGRGVFPEAFF. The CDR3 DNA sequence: TGCAGCGTCGGAGGACGGGGTGTTTTTCCTGAAGCTTTCTTT.

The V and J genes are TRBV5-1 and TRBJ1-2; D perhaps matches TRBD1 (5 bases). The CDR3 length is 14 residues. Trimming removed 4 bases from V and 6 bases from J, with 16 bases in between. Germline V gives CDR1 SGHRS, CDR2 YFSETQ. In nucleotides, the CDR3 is TGCGCCAGCAGCCCCTCCGCAGGGTCTGATGGCTACACCTTC. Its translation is CASSPSAGSDGYTF.

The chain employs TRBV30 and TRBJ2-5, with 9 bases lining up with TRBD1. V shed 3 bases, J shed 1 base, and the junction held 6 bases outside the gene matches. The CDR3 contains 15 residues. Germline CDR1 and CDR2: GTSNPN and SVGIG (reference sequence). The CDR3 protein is CAWSHRDRVQETQYF. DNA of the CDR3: TGTGCCTGGAGCCACCGGGACAGGGTCCAAGAGACCCAGTACTTC.

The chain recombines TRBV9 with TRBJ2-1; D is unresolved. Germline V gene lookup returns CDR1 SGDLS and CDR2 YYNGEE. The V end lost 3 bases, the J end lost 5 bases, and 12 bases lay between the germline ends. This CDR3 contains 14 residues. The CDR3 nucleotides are TGTGCCAGCAGCGCCCATCGGAAGAACAATGAGCAGTTCTTC. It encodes CASSAHRKNNEQFF.

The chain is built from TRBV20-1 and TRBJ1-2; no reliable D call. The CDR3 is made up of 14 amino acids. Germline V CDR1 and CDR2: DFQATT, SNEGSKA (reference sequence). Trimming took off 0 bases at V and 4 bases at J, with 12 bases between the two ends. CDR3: CSARDPAIIYGYTF. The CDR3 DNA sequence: TGCAGTGCTAGAGACCCAGCGATTATCTATGGCTACACCTTC.

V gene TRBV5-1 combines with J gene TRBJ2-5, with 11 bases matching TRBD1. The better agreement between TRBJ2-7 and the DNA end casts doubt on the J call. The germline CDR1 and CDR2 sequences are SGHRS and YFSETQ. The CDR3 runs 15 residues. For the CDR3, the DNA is TGCGCCAGCAGCTCGGGACAGGGGGACGCCTACGAGCAGTACTTC. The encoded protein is CASSSGQGDAYEQYF.

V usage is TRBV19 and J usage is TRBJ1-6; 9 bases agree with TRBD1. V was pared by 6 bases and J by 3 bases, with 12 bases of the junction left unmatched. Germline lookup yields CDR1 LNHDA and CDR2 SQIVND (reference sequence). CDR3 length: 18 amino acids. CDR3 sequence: CASRPRGTGRVYNSPLHF. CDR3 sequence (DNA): TGTGCCAGTAGACCCCGCGGGACAGGGCGAGTCTATAATTCACCCCTCCACTTT.

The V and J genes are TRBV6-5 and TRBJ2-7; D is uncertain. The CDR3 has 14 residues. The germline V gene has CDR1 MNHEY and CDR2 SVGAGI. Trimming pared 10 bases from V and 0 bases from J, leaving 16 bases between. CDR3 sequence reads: CANSAGQSSYEQYF. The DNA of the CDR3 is TGTGCCAACAGCGCCGGCCAGAGCTCCTACGAGCAGTACTTC.

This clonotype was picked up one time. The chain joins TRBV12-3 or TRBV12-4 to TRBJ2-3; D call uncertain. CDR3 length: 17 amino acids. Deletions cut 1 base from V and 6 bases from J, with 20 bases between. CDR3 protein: CASSLGFELPGRDTQYF. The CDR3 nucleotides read TGTGCCAGCAGTTTAGGGTTTGAACTCCCGGGTAGGGATACGCAGTATTTT.

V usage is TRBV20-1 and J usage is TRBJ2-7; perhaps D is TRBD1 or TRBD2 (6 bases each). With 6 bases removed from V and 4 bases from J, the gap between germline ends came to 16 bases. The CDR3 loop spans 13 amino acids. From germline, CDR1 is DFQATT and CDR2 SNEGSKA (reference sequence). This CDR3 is CSARPGAGYEQYF. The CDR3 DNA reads TGCAGTGCCCGTCCGGGGGCAGGTTACGAGCAGTACTTC.

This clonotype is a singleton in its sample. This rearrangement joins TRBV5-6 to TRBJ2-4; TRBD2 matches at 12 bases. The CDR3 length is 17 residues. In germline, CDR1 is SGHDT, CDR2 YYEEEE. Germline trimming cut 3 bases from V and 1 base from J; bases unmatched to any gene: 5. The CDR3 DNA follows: TGTGCCAGCAGCTCCCTAGCGGGAGGGCGGGCCAAAAACATTCAGTACTTC. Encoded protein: CASSSLAGGRAKNIQYF.

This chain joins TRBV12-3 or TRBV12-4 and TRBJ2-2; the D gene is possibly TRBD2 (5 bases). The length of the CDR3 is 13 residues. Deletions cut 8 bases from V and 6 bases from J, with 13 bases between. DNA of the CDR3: TGTGCCAGCGGCCTCGGAGGCCCCGGGGAGCTGTTTTTT. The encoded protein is CASGLGGPGELFF.

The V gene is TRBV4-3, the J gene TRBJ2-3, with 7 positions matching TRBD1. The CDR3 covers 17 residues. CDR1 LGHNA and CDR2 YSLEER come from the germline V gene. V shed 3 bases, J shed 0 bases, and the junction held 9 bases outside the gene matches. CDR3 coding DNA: TGCGCCAGCAGCCAGTCTCCGTCAGGGGGAAGCACAGATACGCAGTATTTT. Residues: CASSQSPSGGSTDTQYF.

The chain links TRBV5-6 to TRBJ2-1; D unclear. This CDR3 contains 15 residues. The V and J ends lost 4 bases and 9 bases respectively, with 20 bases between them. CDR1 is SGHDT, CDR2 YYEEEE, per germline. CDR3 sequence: CASSDGQSSRVEQFF. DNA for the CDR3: TGTGCCAGCAGCGACGGGCAGTCGAGCCGGGTTGAGCAGTTCTTC.

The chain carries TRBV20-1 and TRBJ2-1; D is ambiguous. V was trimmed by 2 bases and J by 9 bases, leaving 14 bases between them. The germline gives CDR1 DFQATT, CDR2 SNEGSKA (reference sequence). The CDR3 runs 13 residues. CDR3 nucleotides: TGCAGTGCTAGAAAAGCAGCGTGGGGTGAGCAGTTCTTC. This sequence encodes CSARKAAWGEQFF.

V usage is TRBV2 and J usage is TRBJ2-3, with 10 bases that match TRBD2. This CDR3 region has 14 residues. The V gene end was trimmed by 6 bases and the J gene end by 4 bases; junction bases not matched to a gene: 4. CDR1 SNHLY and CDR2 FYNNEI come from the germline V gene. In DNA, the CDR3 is TGTGCCAGCAGGGCTCTAGCGGGAGCAGATACGCAGTATTTT. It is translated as CASRALAGADTQYF. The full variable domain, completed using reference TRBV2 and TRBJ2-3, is EPEVTQTPSHQVTQMGQEVILRCVPISNHLYFYWYRQILGQKVEFLVSFYNNEISEKSEIFDDQFSVERPDGSNFTLKIRSTKLEDSAMYFCASRALAGADTQYFGPGTRLTVL.